The table lists the clone carrying this TCR beta chain with many counts. The antigen is unknown. PCR was performed a second time for about 6 to 12 cycles using a sample-barcoded 5' primer and a J-beta primer mix. MiXCR, run by TCRdb on the 5' RACE reads, gives a single entry per CDR3 protein. The sample gives over 500,000 distinct CDR3 sequences, 52% of which show up once; roughly 13% is in the top ten. The data belong to a study of blood T cells in healthy people across ages. General study findings and limits: Donor CMV status, an unknown factor, possibly confounded changes in expanded clonotypes.

Trimming removed 3 bases from V and 3 bases from J, with 6 bases in between. The CDR3 consists of 12 residues. Per germline, CDR1 MGHDK and CDR2 SYGVNS. The sequence derives from an elderly woman in good health. Sequenced sample: blood. The chain has TRBV25-1 and TRBJ2-7; no clear D gene. The DNA of the CDR3 is TGTGCCAGCAGTGACAGGAGCTACGAGCAGTACTTC. This sequence encodes CASSDRSYEQYF.